This entry features one T cell receptor (beta chain) sequence. Data came from immunoSEQ multiplex PCR; TCRdb stores just in-frame clones and leaves some out. The sample has approximately 200,000 clones; roughly 72% are singletons. The data belong to a study of cytotoxic CD8 clonotypes in ibrutinib-treated CLL. Germline V gene data show CDR1 as DFQATT and CDR2 as SNEGSKA (reference sequence). Trimming stripped 1 base from V and 7 bases from J, with 7 bases between. The CDR3 sequence is 11 residues long. The sample here was PBMCs, taken after 24 months of ibrutinib treatment. The TCR comes from a human donor with chronic lymphocytic leukemia. This rearrangement joins TRBV20-1 to TRBJ1-2; D gene uncertain. Here the CDR3 DNA reads TGCAGTGCTAGAGTGAGAGGTGGCTACACCTTC. Translated: CSARVRGGYTF.